This T cell receptor beta chain derives from a study of a mutant IDH1 vaccine in newly diagnosed glioma. Study as a whole: Eight vaccine doses were administered to patients at weeks 1, 3, 5, 7, 11, 15, 19 and 23. Once 4-6 weeks had passed after radiotherapy alone, vaccination started, or it started with temozolomide cycles. Beforehand, treatment had been radiotherapy, temozolomide, or both; the majority received both.

Some clones are missing from TCRdb's copy, which holds only in-frame ones; the method was immunoSEQ multiplex PCR. Of just under 45,000 clones in the sample, around 90% were seen once. This CDR3 has 14 residues. V lost 6 bases and J 6 bases, leaving 21 bases between the germline ends. Looked up from germline, CDR1 is SQVTM and CDR2 is ANQGSEA. In the case of this clone: Antigen: not known.

Study observations and caveats: A vaccine-induced immune response developed in around 94% of the patients.

Time point noted: week 23, last vaccination. Each dose delivered 300 ug of mutant IDH1 20-mer peptide subcutaneously with imiquimod. The chain is built from TRBV29-1 and TRBJ2-7, with D perhaps being TRBD1 or TRBD2 (6 bases each). The source was PBMCs, collected from a glioma patient whose treatment included an IDH1 peptide vaccine. The receptor was isolated from a man aged 50 to 60 with glioma. The CDR3 region has the DNA TGCAGCGTAAGAGGGGTGGCAGGGGAGGTCGAGCAGTACTTC. Protein: CSVRGVAGEVEQYF.